Listed below are T cell receptor beta chains from one sample, sequenced in a study of OX40 agonist ivuxolimab in advanced cancers. The data were produced by immunoSEQ multiplex PCR, yet TCRdb's version contains in-frame clones alone and is incomplete. The data show about 40,000 clones, with roughly four fifths seen just once and about 2.7% held by the top ten. The sample here was CD4+ or CD8+ T cells sorted from blood, taken in a trial of the OX40 agonist ivuxolimab. These receptors came from an adult with an advanced solid tumor such as melanoma, head and neck, liver or kidney cancer. Each CDR3 is given with its conserved first and last residue. The order of the fields is V gene, clone size, D gene, J gene, CDR3 DNA, CDR3 protein. D genes are given only for firm matches. Only part of the rows carry a size: once, few, many, or a class if the clone is expanded.

TRBV7-9	-	-	TRBJ2-3	TGTGCCAGCAGCGTTAGGTGGGCAGATACGCAGTATTTT	CASSVRWADTQYF
TRBV5-1	few	-	TRBJ1-2	TGCGCCAGCAGCCTCCTTCCCTCCAACAGCGGGACCGGGGGCTACACCTTC	CASSLLPSNSGTGGYTF
TRBV7-2	once	-	TRBJ1-1	TGTGCCAGCAGCTTAACCGGGAACACTGAAGCTTTCTTT	CASSLTGNTEAFF
TRBV18	-	-	TRBJ2-1	TGTGCCAGCTCGGAGGGGATTACAACTGAGCAGTTCTTC	CASSEGITTEQFF
TRBV18	-	TRBD1	TRBJ1-2	TGTGCCAGCTCCCCCGGGACAGGGAACTATGGCTACACCTTC	CASSPGTGNYGYTF
TRBV18	-	-	TRBJ1-1	TGTGCCAGCTCACCGGGGGGGGCGGACACTGAAGCTTTCTTT	CASSPGGADTEAFF
TRBV18	-	-	TRBJ1-1	TGTGCCAGCTCACGACGGCGGCAGGGCGAAGTCGGAGGGGTGAACACTGAAGCTTTCTTT	CASSRRRQGEVGGVNTEAFF
TRBV9	-	-	TRBJ2-5	TGTGCCAGCAGCCCTGGACGGACCCAAGAGACCCAGTACTTC	CASSPGRTQETQYF
TRBV21-1	few	-	TRBJ1-1	TGTGCCAGCAGCAAAGGAACGAGACAGGGGGACCCTGAAGCTTTCTTT	CASSKGTRQGDPEAFF
TRBV7-9	-	TRBD1	TRBJ2-4	TGTGCCAGCAGCGCCGTCACCGGGACAGTGCCGTACTTC	CASSAVTGTVPYF
TRBV5-5	-	-	TRBJ1-5	TGTGCCAGCAGCCGCAGTTGGGAGGCCCCGGTAGGGCGGCCCCAGCATTTT	CASSRSWEAPVGRPQHF
TRBV7-3	-	-	TRBJ2-3	TGTGCCAGCAGCTTAACGGTGCTAGGGTCCACAGATACGCAGTATTTT	CASSLTVLGSTDTQYF
TRBV10-3	-	TRBD2	TRBJ2-3	TGTGCCATCAGCCCTAGCGGACCCACAGATACGCAGTATTTT	CAISPSGPTDTQYF
TRBV11-2	-	-	TRBJ2-1	TGTGCCAGCAGCCCCGCCCCCCAGGACTGGGAGCAGTTCTTC	CASSPAPQDWEQFF
TRBV5-1	-	-	TRBJ2-7	TGCGCCAGCAGCATCCCCGGGACTGAAGAGCAGTACTTC	CASSIPGTEEQYF
TRBV5-4	-	TRBD2	TRBJ2-1	TGTGCCAGCAGCAAAGAGCGGGAGGTAGGCAATGAGCAGTTCTTC	CASSKEREVGNEQFF
TRBV7-3	-	-	TRBJ2-5	TGTGCCAGCAGCTTAAACCCTCCGCGGGCGGGGGAGACCCAGTACTTC	CASSLNPPRAGETQYF
TRBV29-1	-	-	TRBJ1-1	TGCAGCGGGGGGCAGAACACTGAAGCTTTCTTT	CSGGQNTEAFF
TRBV29-1	-	-	TRBJ2-3	TGCAGCGTTGACCCTCCGGTTTCAAGGGTTGGTACGCAGTATTTT	CSVDPPVSRVGTQYF
TRBV4-1	-	-	TRBJ1-6	TGCGCCAGCAGCCAAGAACAGGTCTCGACACCCCTCCACTTT	CASSQEQVSTPLHF
TRBV7-2	-	-	TRBJ2-3	TGTGCCAGCAGCTTAAGGACCGGGTCCTATAAGAGTGGAGATACGCAGTATTTT	CASSLRTGSYKSGDTQYF
TRBV4-1	-	-	TRBJ2-2	TGCGCCAGCAGCCAGCCAGACAGGGAGGCCGGGGAGCTGTTTTTT	CASSQPDREAGELFF
TRBV4-3	-	-	TRBJ2-7	TGCGCCAGCAGCCAAGATATATGGCGAGGCGAGCAGTACTTC	CASSQDIWRGEQYF
TRBV2	-	-	TRBJ1-1	TGTGCCAGCAGTGTAGAGAATGAAGCTTTCTTT	CASSVENEAFF
TRBV7-3	-	TRBD1	TRBJ1-2	TGTGCCAGCAGCAGCGACAGGGGCCTATCGGATGGCTACACCTTC	CASSSDRGLSDGYTF